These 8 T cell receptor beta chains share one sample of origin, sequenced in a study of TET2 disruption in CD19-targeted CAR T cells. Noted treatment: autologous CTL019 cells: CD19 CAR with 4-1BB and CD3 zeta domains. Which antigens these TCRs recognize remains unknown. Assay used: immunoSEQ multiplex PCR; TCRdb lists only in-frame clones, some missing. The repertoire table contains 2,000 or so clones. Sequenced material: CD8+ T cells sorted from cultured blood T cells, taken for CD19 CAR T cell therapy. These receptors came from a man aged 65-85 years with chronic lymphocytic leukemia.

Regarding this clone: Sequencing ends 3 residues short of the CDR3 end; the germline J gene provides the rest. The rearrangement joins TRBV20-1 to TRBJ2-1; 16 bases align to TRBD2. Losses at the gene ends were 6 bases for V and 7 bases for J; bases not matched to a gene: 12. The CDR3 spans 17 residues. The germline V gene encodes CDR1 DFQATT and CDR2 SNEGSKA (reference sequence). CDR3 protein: CSASGLAGGPGMNEQFF. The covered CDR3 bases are TGCAGTGCCTCGGGACTAGCGGGGGGGCCCGGGATGAATGAG.

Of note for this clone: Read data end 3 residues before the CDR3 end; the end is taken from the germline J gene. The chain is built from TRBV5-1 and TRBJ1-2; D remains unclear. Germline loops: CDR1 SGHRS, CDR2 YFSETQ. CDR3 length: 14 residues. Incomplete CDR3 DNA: TGCGCCAGCAGCTTAGAGGGTCAACGCGACGAC. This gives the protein CASSLEGQRDD. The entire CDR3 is CASSLEGQRDDYTF.

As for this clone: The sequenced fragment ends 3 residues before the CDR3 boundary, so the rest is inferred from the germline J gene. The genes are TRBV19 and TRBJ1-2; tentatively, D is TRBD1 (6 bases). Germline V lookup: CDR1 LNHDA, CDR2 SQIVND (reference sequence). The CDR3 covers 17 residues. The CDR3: CASSIDLTSGGQDTYTF. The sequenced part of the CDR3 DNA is TGTGCCAGTAGTATAGATCTGACTAGCGGGGGACAAGATACC.

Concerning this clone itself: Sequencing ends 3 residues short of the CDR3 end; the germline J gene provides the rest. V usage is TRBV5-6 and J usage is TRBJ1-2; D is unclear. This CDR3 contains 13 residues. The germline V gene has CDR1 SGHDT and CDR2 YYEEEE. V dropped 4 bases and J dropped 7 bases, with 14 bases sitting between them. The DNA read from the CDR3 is TGTGCCAGCAGCCTCGGGGTAGCGCGTGGC. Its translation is CASSLGVARG. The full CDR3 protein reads CASSLGVARGYTF. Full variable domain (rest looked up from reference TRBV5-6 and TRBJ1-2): DAGVTQSPTHLIKTRGQQVTLRCSPKSGHDTVSWYQQALGQGPQFIFQYYEEEERQRGNFPDRFSGHQFPNYSSELNVNALLLGDSALYLCASSLGVARGYTFGSGTRLTVV.

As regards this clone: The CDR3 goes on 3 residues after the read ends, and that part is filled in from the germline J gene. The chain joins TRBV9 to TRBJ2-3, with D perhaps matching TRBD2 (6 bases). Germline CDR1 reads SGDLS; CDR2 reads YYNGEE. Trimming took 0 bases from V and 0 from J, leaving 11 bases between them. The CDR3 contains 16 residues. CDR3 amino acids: CASSVDSSASTDTQYF. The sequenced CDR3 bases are TGTGCCAGCAGCGTAGACTCTAGCGCTAGCACAGATACG.

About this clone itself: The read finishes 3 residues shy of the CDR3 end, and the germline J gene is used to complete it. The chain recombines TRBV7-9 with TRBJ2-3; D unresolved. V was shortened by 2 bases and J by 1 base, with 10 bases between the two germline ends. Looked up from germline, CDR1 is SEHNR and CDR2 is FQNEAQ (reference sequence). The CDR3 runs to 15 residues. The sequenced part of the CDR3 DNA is TGTGCCAGCAGCTTAATGTTCAAGCGCACAGATACG. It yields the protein CASSLMFKRTDT. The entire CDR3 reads CASSLMFKRTDTQYF.

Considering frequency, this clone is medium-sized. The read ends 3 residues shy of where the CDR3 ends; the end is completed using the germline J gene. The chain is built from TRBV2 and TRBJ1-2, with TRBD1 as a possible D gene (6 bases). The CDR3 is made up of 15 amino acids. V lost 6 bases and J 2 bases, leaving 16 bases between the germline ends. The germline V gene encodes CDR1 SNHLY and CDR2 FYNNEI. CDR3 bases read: TGTGCCAGCAGCATGAGCGAGACAGGAAACTATGGC. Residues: CASSMSETGNYG. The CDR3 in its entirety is CASSMSETGNYGYTF.

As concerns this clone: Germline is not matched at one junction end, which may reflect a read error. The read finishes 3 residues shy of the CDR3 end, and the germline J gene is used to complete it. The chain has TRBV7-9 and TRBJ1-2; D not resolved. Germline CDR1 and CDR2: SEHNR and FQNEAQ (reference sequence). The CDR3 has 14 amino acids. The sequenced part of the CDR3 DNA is TGTTCCAGCGCCCTGGCAGGTTCTTACAATGAC. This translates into CSSALAGSYND. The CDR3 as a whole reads CSSALAGSYNDYTF.